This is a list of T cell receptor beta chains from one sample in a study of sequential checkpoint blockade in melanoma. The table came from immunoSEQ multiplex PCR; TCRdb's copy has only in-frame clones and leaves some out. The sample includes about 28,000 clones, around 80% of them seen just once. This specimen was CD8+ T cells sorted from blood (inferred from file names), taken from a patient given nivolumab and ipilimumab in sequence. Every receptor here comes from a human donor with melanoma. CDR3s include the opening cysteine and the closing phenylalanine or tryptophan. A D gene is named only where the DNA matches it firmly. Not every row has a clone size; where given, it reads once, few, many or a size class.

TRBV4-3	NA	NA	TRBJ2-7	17	CASSQDPPLTGTYEQYF	TGCGCCAGCAGCCAAGACCCCCCCCTGACAGGCACATACGAGCAGTACTTC
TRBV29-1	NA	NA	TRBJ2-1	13	CSVDGGNYNEQFF	TGCAGCGTTGACGGCGGCAACTACAATGAGCAGTTCTTC
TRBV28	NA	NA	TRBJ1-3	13	CASSLTVRNTIYF	TGTGCCAGCAGTTTAACTGTTAGAAACACCATATATTTT
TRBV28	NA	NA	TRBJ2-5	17	CASSPRTGVRGQETQYF	TGTGCCAGCAGTCCCCGGACGGGAGTTCGGGGACAAGAGACCCAGTACTTC
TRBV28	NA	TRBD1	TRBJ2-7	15	CASSFWGRQGDEQYF	TGTGCCAGCAGTTTTTGGGGGAGACAGGGGGACGAGCAGTACTTC
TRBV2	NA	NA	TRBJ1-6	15	CASRYNRDYNSPLHF	TGTGCCAGCAGATACAACCGGGACTATAATTCACCCCTCCACTTT
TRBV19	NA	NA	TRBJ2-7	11	CATGGTYEQYF	TGTGCCACCGGCGGAACCTACGAGCAGTACTTC
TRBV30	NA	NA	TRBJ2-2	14	CAWSRDTNTGELFF	TGTGCCTGGAGTAGGGACACGAACACCGGGGAGCTGTTTTTT
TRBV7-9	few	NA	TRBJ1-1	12	CASSPGGAEAFF	TGTGCCAGCAGCCCGGGGGGGGCTGAAGCTTTCTTT
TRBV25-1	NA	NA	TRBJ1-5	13	CASSESSNQPQHF	TGTGCCAGCAGTGAGTCAAGCAATCAGCCCCAGCATTTT
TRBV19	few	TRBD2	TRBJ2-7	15	CASSFIAGSSYEQYF	TGTGCCAGTAGCTTCATAGCGGGAAGCTCCTACGAGCAGTACTTC
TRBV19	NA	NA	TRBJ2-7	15	CASSFGGGAGYEQYF	TGTGCCAGTTCCTTCGGTGGGGGGGCCGGGTACGAGCAGTACTTC
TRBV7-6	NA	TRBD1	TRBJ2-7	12	CASRQGSYEQYF	TGTGCCAGCCGACAGGGCTCCTACGAGCAGTACTTC
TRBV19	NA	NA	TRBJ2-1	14	CASTETSSYNEQFF	TGTGCCAGTACTGAAACTAGCTCCTACAATGAGCAGTTCTTC
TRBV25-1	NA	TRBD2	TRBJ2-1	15	CASSDLTSWGNEQFF	TGTGCCAGCAGTGACTTGACTAGCTGGGGCAATGAGCAGTTCTTC
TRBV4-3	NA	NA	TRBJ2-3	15	CASSQDRTGADTQYF	TGCGCCAGCAGCCAAGATCGGACTGGGGCAGATACGCAGTATTTT
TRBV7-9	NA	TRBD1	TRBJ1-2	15	CASSFSIADRVGYTF	TGTGCCAGCAGCTTCTCTATCGCGGACAGGGTCGGCTACACCTTC
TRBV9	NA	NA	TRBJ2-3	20	CASSVVSGVGSEGYTDTQYF	TGTGCCAGCAGCGTAGTGTCAGGGGTGGGGAGCGAAGGCTACACAGATACGCAGTATTTT
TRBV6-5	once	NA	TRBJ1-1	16	CASSYRGQAEDTEAFF	TGTGCCAGCAGTTACCGAGGACAAGCAGAGGACACTGAAGCTTTCTTT
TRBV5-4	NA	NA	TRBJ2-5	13	CASSYRQTETQYF	TGTGCCAGCAGCTACAGACAGACGGAGACCCAGTACTTC
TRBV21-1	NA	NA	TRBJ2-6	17	CASSPWRGGFGANVLTF	TGTGCCAGCAGCCCGTGGCGTGGAGGGTTTGGGGCCAACGTCCTGACTTTC
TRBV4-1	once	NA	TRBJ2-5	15	CASSLFSASEETQYF	TGCGCCAGCAGCCTGTTTAGTGCCTCCGAGGAGACCCAGTACTTC
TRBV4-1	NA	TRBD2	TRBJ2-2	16	CASSQTSGGATGELFF	TGCGCCAGCAGCCAAACTAGCGGGGGGGCCACCGGGGAGCTGTTTTTT
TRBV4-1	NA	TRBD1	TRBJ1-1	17	CASSQGGQGQTNTEAFF	TGCGCCAGCAGCCAAGGAGGCCAGGGACAGACGAACACTGAAGCTTTCTTT
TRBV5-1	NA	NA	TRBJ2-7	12	CASSLRGWEQYF	TGCGCCAGCAGCTTGAGGGGCTGGGAGCAGTACTTC
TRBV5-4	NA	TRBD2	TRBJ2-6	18	CASSLGLAGGSGANVLTF	TGTGCCAGCAGCTTAGGCCTAGCGGGGGGCTCTGGGGCCAACGTCCTGACTTTC
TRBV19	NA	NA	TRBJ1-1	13	CATRQLEGTEAFF	TGTGCCACCCGACAGTTGGAGGGCACTGAAGCTTTCTTT
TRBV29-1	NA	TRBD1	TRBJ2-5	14	CSVDEMTGGKTQYF	TGCAGCGTCGACGAGATGACAGGGGGAAAGACCCAGTACTTC
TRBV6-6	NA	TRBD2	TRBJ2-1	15	CASSYTQRGADQGFF	TGTGCCAGCAGTTATACCCAGCGGGGGGCTGATCAAGGGTTCTTC
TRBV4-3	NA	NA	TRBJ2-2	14	CASRYRENTGELFF	TGCGCCAGCAGGTATAGAGAGAACACCGGGGAGCTGTTTTTT
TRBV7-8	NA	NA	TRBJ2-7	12	CASSWGPYEQYF	TGTGCCAGCAGCTGGGGCCCCTACGAGCAGTACTTC
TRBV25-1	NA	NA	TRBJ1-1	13	CASSPTGDTEAFF	TGTGCCAGCTCCCCGACAGGCGACACTGAAGCTTTCTTT
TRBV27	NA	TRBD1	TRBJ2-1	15	CASSSTSMQGEEQFF	TGTGCCAGCAGTTCAACAAGCATGCAGGGGGAGGAGCAGTTCTTC
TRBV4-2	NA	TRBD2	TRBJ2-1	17	CASSQALAGGPGDEQFF	TGTGCCAGCAGCCAAGCGTTAGCGGGAGGGCCGGGGGATGAGCAGTTCTTC
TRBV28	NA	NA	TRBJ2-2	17	CASSFSIAAMDTGELFF	TGTGCCAGCAGTTTCAGCATAGCGGCCATGGACACCGGGGAGCTGTTTTTT
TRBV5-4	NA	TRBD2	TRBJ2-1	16	CASSLGGLAGSGEQFF	TGTGCCAGCAGCTTGGGGGGACTAGCGGGTTCTGGTGAGCAGTTCTTC
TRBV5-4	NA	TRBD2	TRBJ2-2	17	CASSSTSGGAFTGELFF	TGTGCCAGCAGCTCTACTAGCGGGGGGGCCTTCACCGGGGAGCTGTTTTTT
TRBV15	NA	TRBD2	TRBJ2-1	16	CATSSLVAGATNEQFF	TGTGCCACCAGCTCCCTTGTAGCGGGAGCGACTAATGAGCAGTTCTTC
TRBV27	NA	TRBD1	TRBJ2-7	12	CATSDRGNEQYF	TGTGCCACCTCGGACAGGGGGAACGAGCAGTACTTC
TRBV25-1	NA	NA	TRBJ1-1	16	CASSEIYSRGGTEAFF	TGTGCCAGCAGTGAAATATATAGCAGGGGTGGCACTGAAGCTTTCTTT
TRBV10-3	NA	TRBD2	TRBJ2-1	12	CAIGLDGDEQFF	TGTGCCATAGGACTAGATGGTGATGAGCAGTTCTTC
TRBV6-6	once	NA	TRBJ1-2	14	CASTDGGFPYGYTF	TGTGCCAGCACCGACGGCGGGTTTCCCTATGGCTACACCTTC
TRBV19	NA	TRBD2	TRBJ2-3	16	CASRPRLAGSTDTQYF	TGTGCCAGTAGGCCCAGACTAGCGGGAAGCACAGATACGCAGTATTTT
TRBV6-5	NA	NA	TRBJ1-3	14	CASSIRGSGNTIYF	TGTGCCAGCAGTATACGGGGCTCTGGAAACACCATATATTTT
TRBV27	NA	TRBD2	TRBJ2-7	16	CASSRDLLAAGYEQYF	TGTGCCAGCAGCCGCGATCTCCTAGCGGCGGGCTACGAGCAGTACTTC
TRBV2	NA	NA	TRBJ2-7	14	CASSEPTGWNEQYF	TGTGCCAGCAGTGAGCCGACAGGTTGGAACGAGCAGTACTTC
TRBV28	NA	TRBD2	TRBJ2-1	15	CASSWYRAGGNEQFF	TGTGCCAGCTCCTGGTACCGAGCGGGAGGCAATGAGCAGTTCTTC
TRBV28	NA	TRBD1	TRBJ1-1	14	CASSDRDREVEAFF	TGTGCCAGCAGTGACCGGGACAGGGAGGTTGAAGCTTTCTTT
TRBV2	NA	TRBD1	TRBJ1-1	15	CASSDLLTGTFEAFF	TGTGCCAGCAGCGACCTACTGACAGGGACCTTTGAAGCTTTCTTT
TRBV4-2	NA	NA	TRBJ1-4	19	CASSQEEASREATNEKLFF	TGTGCCAGCAGCCAAGAAGAGGCCAGTCGCGAGGCAACTAATGAAAAACTGTTTTTT
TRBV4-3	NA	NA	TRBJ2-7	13	CASSQEGVDEQYF	TGCGCCAGCAGCCAGGAAGGAGTGGACGAGCAGTACTTC
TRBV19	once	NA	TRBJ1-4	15	CASSLSAGFYEKLFF	TGTGCCAGTAGCCTTTCAGCAGGGTTTTATGAAAAACTGTTTTTT
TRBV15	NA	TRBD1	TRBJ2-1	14	CATSTGTGDNEQFF	TGTGCCACCAGCACCGGGACAGGGGACAATGAGCAGTTCTTC
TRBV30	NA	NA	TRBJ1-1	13	CAWDDGLNTEAFF	TGTGCCTGGGACGACGGGTTGAACACTGAAGCTTTCTTT
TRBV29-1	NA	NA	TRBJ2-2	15	CSVVRPGETTGELFF	TGCAGCGTTGTTCGGCCAGGGGAAACCACCGGGGAGCTGTTTTTT
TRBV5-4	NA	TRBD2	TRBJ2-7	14	CASSPGLAPYEQYF	TGTGCCAGCAGTCCGGGACTAGCGCCGTACGAGCAGTACTTC
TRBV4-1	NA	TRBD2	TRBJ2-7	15	CASSPTSGATYEQYF	TGCGCCAGCAGCCCGACTAGCGGGGCCACCTACGAGCAGTACTTC
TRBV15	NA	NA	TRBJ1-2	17	CATSSRPGQAPLDGYTF	TGTGCCACCAGCAGTAGGCCAGGGCAGGCCCCCCTGGATGGCTACACCTTC
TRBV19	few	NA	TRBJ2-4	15	CASSERVLAKNIQYF	TGTGCCAGCTCCGAACGGGTACTAGCCAAAAACATTCAGTACTTC